The clone carrying this TCR beta chain was counted ten times or more. Its cognate antigen is unknown. Library preparation for TCR beta used quantitative 5'-RACE with molecular barcodes. TCRdb passed the 5' RACE reads through MiXCR, listing each CDR3 protein once. The sample includes about 750,000 distinct CDR3 sequences, 15% to 20% seen only once; the top ten take under 20%. The sample belongs to a study of CD8 T cells in ankylosing spondylitis. Study outcomes and limitations: A motif in TCR beta, a set of seven to nine highly homologous variants, appeared characteristic of ankylosing spondylitis blood.

The CDR3 has 11 amino acids. Trimming shortened V by 8 bases and J by 4 bases, and 8 bases separated the two germline ends. CDR1 and CDR2 from the germline V gene are SQVTM and ANQGSEA. The specimen sequenced was blood, either unsorted or a sorted T cell fraction (not recorded which). The chain has TRBV29-1 and TRBJ2-2; D gene uncertain. The receptor comes from a male donor with ankylosing spondylitis. The CDR3 region is CSSMSTGELFF. The CDR3 DNA reads as TGCAGCTCAATGAGCACCGGGGAGCTGTTTTTT.